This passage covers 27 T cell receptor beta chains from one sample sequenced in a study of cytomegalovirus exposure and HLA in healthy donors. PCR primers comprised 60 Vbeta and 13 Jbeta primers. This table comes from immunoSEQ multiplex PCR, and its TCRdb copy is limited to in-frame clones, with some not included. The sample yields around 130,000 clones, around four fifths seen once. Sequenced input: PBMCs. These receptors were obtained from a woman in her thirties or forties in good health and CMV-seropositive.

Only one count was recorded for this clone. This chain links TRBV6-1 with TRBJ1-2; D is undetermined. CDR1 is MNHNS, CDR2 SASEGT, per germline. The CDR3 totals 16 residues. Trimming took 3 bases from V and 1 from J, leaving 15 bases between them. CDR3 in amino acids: CASSEFSLINNYGYTF. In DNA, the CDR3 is TGTGCCAGCAGTGAGTTCTCCCTAATTAATAACTATGGCTACACCTTC.

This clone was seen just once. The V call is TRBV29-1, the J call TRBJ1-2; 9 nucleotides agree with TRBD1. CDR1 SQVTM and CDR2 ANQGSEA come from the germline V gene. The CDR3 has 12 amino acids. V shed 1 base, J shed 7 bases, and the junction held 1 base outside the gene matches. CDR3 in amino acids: CSVEGTGAGYTF. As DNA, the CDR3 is TGCAGCGTTGAAGGGACAGGGGCTGGCTACACCTTC.

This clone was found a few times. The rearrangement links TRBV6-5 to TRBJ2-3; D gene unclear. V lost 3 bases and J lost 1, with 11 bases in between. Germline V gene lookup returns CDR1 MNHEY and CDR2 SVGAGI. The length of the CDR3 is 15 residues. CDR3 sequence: CASSYWQEGTDTQYF. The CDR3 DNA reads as TGTGCCAGCAGTTATTGGCAAGAGGGCACAGATACGCAGTATTTT.

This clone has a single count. The CDR3 loop is CASSARGGTDEKLFF. The CDR3 DNA reads as TGTGCCAGCAGCGCCCGAGGGGGTACGGATGAAAAACTGTTTTTT. V and J are TRBV7-2 and TRBJ1-4; D is possibly TRBD1 (6 bases). The germline V gene encodes CDR1 SGHTA and CDR2 FQGNSA. CDR3 length: 15 amino acids. V lost 5 bases to trimming and J lost 6 bases, with 16 bases between them.

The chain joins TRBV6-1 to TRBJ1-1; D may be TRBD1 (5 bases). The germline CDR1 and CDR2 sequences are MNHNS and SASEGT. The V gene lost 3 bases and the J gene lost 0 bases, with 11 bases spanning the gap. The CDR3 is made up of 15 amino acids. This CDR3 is CASSDAGQVNTEAFF. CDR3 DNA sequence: TGTGCCAGCAGTGACGCTGGACAAGTGAACACTGAAGCTTTCTTT.

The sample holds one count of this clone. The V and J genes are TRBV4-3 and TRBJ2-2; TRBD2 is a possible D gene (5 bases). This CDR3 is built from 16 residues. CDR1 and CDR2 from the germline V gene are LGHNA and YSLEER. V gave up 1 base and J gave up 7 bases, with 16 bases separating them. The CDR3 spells CASSQASLVPGGELFF. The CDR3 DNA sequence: TGCGCCAGCAGCCAAGCTAGCCTAGTTCCAGGCGGGGAGCTGTTTTTT.

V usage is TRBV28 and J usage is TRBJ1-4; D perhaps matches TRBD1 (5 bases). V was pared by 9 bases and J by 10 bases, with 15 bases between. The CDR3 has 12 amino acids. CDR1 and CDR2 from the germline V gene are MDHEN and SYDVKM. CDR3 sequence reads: CASGTREGKLFF. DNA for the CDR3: TGTGCCAGTGGAACCAGGGAAGGAAAACTGTTTTTT.

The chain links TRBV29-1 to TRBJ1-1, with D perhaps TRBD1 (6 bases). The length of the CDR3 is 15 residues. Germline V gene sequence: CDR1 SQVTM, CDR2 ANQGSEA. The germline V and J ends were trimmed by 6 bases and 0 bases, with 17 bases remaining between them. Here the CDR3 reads CSVTGRTVMNTEAFF. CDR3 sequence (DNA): TGCAGCGTGACCGGAAGGACAGTCATGAACACTGAAGCTTTCTTT.

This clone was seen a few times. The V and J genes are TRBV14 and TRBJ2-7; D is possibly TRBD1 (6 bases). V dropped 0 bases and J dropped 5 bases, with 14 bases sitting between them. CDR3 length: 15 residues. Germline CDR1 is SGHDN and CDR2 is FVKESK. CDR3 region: CASSQDTGIAHEQYF. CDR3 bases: TGTGCCAGCAGCCAAGACACAGGGATCGCCCACGAGCAGTACTTC.

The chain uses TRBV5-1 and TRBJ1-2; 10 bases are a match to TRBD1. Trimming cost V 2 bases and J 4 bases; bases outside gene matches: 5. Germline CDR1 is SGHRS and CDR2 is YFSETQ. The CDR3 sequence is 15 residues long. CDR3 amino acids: CASSFGTGEGYGYTF. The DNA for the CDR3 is TGCGCCAGCAGCTTTGGGACAGGGGAAGGCTATGGCTACACCTTC.

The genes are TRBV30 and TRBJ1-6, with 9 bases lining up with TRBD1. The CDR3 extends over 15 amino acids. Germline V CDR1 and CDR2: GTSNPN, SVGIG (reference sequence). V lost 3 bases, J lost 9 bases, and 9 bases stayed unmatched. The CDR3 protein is CAWRGSTGGVSPLHF. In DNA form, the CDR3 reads TGTGCCTGGAGGGGATCTACAGGGGGCGTTTCACCCCTCCACTTT.

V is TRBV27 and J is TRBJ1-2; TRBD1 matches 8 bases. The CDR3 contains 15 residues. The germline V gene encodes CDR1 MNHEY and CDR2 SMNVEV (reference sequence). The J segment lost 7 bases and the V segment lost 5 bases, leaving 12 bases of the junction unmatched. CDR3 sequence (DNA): TGTGCCAGCAGTCTTACTCAGGGGGCGCCTAGTGGCTACACCTTC. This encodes CASSLTQGAPSGYTF.

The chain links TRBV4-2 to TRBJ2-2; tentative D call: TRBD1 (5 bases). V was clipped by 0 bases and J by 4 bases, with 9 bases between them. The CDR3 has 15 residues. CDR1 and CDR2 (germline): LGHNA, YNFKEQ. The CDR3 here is CASSQDDSATGELFF. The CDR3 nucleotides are TGTGCCAGCAGCCAAGATGACAGTGCCACCGGGGAGCTGTTTTTT.

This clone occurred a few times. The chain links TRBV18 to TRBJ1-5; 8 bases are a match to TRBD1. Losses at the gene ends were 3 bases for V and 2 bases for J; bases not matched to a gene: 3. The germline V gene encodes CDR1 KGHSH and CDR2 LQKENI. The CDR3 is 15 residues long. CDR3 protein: CASSPDRGGNQPQHF. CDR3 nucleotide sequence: TGTGCCAGCTCACCTGACAGGGGCGGCAATCAGCCCCAGCATTTT.

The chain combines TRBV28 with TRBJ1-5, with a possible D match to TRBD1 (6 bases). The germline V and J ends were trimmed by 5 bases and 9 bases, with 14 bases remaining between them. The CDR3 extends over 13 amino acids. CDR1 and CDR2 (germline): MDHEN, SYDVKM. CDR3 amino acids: CASSDSTGWPQHF. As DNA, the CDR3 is TGTGCCAGCAGTGACTCAACAGGGTGGCCCCAGCATTTT. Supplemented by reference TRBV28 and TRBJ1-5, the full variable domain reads DVKVTQSSRYLVKRTGEKVFLECVQDMDHENMFWYRQDPGLGLRLIYFSYDVKMKEKGDIPEGYSVSREKKERFSLILESASTNQTSMYLCASSDSTGWPQHFGDGTRLSIL.

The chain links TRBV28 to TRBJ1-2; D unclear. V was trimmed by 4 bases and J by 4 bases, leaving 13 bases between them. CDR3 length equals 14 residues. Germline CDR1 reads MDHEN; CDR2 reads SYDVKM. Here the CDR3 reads CASSSPSAGYGYTF. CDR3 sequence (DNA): TGTGCCAGCAGTTCGCCCTCCGCAGGCTATGGCTACACCTTC.

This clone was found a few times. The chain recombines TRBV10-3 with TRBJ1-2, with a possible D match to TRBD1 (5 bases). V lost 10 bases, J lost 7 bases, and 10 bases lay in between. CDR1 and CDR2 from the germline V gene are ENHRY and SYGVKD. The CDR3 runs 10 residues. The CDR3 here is CATGRGGYTF. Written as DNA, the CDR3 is TGTGCCACGGGGAGGGGTGGCTACACCTTC.

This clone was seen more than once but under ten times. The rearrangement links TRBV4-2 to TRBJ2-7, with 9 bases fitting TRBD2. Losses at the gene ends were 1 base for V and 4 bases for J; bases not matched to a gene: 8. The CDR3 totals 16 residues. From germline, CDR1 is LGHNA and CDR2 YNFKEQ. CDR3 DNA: TGTGCCAGCAGCCAAGTGGCGGGAGGGCCGAATTACGAGCAGTACTTC. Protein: CASSQVAGGPNYEQYF.

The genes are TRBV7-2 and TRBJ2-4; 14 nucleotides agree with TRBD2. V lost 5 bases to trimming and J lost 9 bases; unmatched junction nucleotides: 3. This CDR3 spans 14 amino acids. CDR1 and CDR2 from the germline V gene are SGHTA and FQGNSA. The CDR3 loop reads CASSATSGRGIQYF. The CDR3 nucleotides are TGTGCCAGCAGCGCGACTAGCGGGAGGGGCATTCAGTACTTC. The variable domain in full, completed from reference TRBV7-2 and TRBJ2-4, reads GAGVSQSPSNKVTEKGKDVELRCDPISGHTALYWYRQSLGQGLEFLIYFQGNSAPDKSGLPSDRFSAERTGGSVSTLTIQRTQQEDSAVYLCASSATSGRGIQYFGAGTRLSVL.

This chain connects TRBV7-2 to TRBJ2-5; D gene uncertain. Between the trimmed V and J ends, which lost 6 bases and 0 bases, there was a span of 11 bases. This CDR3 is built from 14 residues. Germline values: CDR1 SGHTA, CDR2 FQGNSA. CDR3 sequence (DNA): TGTGCCAGCAGTTCGAGGATGGACCAAGAGACCCAGTACTTC. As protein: CASSSRMDQETQYF.

This CDR3 reads CAWSGGTPHNEQFF. The CDR3 coding sequence is TGTGCCTGGAGTGGAGGGACACCACACAATGAGCAGTTCTTC. This chain joins TRBV30 and TRBJ2-1, with D possibly matching TRBD1 (6 bases). The CDR3 covers 14 residues. The germline V gene encodes CDR1 GTSNPN and CDR2 SVGIG (reference sequence). The V end was cut by 1 base, the J end by 5 bases, with 12 bases between.

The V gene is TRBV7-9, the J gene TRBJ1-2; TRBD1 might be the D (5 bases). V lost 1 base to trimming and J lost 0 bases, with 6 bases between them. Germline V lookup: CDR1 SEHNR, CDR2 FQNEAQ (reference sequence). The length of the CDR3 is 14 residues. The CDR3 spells CASSLEGTNYGYTF. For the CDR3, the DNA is TGTGCCAGCAGCTTAGAGGGGACTAACTATGGCTACACCTTC.

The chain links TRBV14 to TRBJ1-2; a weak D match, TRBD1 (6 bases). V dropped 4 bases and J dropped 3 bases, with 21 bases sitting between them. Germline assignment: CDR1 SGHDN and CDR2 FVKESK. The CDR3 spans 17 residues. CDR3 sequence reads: CASSPMTVGRGHYGYTF. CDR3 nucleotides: TGTGCCAGCAGCCCGATGACAGTGGGCAGGGGACACTATGGCTACACCTTC.

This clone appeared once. CDR3 in amino acids: CASSPVTQGRTEAFF. The CDR3 DNA follows: TGTGCCAGCTCACCGGTGACCCAGGGTAGGACTGAAGCTTTCTTT. The rearrangement uses TRBV18 and TRBJ1-1, with D possibly being TRBD1 (5 bases). With 3 bases removed from V and 5 bases from J, the gap between germline ends came to 16 bases. This CDR3 contains 15 residues. CDR1 is KGHSH, CDR2 LQKENI, per germline.

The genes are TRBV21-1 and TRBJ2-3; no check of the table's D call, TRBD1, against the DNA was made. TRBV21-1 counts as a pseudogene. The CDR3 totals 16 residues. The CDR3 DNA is TGTGCCAGTCGATCCGTAGGACAGGCTAGCACAGATACGCAGTATTTT. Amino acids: CASRSVGQASTDTQYF.

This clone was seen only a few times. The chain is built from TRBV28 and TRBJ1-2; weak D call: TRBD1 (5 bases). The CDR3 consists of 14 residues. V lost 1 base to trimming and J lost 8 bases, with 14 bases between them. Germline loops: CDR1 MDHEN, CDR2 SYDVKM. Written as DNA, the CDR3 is TGTGCCAGCAGTTTATCCCCCACAGGCTTCGGCTACACCTTC. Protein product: CASSLSPTGFGYTF.

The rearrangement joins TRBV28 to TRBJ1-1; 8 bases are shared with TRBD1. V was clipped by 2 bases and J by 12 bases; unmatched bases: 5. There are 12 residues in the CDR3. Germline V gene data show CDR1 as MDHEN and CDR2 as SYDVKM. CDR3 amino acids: CASSLRTGSTFF. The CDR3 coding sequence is TGTGCCAGCAGTTTAAGGACAGGGTCGACTTTCTTT.